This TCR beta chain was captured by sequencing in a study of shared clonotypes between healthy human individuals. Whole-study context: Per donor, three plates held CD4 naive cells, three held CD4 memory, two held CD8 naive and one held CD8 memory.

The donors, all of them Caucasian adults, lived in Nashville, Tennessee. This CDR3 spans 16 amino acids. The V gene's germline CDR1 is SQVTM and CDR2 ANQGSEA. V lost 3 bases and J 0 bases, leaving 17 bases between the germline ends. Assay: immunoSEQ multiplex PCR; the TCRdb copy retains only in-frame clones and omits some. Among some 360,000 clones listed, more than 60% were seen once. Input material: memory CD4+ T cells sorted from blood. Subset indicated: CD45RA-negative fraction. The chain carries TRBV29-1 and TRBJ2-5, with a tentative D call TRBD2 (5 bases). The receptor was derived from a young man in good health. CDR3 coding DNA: TGCAGCGTTGAGGGCGTGGAGGTTTCGAACCAAGAGACCCAGTACTTC. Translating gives CSVEGVEVSNQETQYF.